Described below is a single T cell receptor beta chain sequence and its context. The data are from a study of control samples from healthy donors and cancer patients. TCRdb's table, derived via immunoSEQ multiplex PCR, lists solely in-frame clones and lacks some. This table has about 120,000 clones, around 92% appearing once. V was pared by 4 bases and J by 7 bases, with 16 bases between. Germline CDR1 MNHEY, CDR2 SMNVEV (reference sequence). The CDR3 is 14 amino acids. The receptor was isolated from a man over 45 in good health. Sequencing input: blood. The chain is built from TRBV27 and TRBJ1-1, with D possibly being TRBD1 (6 bases). CDR3 region: CASSSQQGIHEAFF. DNA for the CDR3: TGTGCCAGCAGTTCCCAACAGGGAATCCATGAAGCTTTCTTT.